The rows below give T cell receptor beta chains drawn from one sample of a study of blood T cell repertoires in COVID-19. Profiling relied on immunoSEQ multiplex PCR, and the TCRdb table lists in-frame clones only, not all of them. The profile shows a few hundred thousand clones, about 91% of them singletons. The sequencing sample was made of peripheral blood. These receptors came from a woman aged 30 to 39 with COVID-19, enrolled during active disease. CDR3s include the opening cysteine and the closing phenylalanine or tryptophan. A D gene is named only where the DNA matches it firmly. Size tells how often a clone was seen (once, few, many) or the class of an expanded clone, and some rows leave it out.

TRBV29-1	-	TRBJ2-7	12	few	CSVSDSSYEQYF	TGCAGCGTCTCCGACAGCTCCTACGAGCAGTACTTC
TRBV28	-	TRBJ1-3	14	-	CASSLGRAGNTIYF	TGTGCCAGCAGTTTGGGCAGGGCTGGAAACACCATATATTTT
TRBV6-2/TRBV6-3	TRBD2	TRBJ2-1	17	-	CASSYSPSGGVYNEQFF	TGTGCCAGCAGTTACTCGCCTAGCGGGGGGGTCTACAATGAGCAGTTCTTC
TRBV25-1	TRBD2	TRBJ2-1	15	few	CASSATSGTYNEQFF	TGTGCCAGCAGTGCGACTAGCGGAACCTACAATGAGCAGTTCTTC
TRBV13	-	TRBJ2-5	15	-	CASSLGLAPQETQYF	TGTGCCAGCAGCTTAGGCCTAGCGCCTCAAGAGACCCAGTACTTC
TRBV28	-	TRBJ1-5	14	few	CASSFLREAQPQHF	TGTGCCAGCAGTTTCCTCAGGGAGGCCCAGCCCCAGCATTTT
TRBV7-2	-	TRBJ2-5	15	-	CASSLGGGPQETQYF	TGTGCCAGCAGCTTAGGGGGGGGCCCACAAGAGACCCAGTACTTC
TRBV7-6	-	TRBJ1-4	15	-	CASSRYRAANEKLFF	TGTGCCAGCAGCCGTTACAGGGCGGCTAATGAAAAACTGTTTTTT
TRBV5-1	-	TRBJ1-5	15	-	CASSLAPGEGQPQHF	TGCGCCAGCAGCTTGGCGCCAGGGGAAGGTCAGCCCCAGCATTTT
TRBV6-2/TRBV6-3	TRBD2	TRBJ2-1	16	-	CASSWGREESRDEQFF	TGTGCCAGCAGTTGGGGGCGGGAGGAAAGTCGGGATGAGCAGTTCTTC
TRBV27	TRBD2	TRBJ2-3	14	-	CASSRGGLTDTQYF	TGTGCCAGCAGCCGGGGGGGGCTCACAGATACGCAGTATTTT
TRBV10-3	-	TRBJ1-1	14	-	CATSWGGEATEAFF	TGTGCCACCTCTTGGGGAGGGGAGGCCACTGAAGCTTTCTTT
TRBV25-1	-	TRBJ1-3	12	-	CASSGGSNTIYF	TGTGCCAGCAGTGGAGGTAGTAACACCATATATTTT
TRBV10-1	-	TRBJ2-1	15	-	CASSEGSLPYNEQFF	TGCGCCAGCAGTGAGGGCAGTTTACCCTACAATGAGCAGTTCTTC
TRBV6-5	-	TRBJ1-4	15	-	CASRLTVTTNEKLFF	TGTGCCAGCAGACTGACAGTCACAACTAATGAAAAACTGTTTTTT
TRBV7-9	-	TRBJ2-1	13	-	CASTVPGGDEQFF	TGTGCCAGCACCGTTCCGGGTGGAGATGAGCAGTTCTTC
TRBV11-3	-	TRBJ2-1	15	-	CASSLTAGPNNEQFF	TGTGCCAGCAGCCTGACGGCGGGGCCCAACAATGAGCAGTTCTTC
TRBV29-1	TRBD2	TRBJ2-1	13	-	CSVVLAGRSEQFF	TGCAGCGTTGTCCTAGCGGGACGTAGTGAGCAGTTCTTC
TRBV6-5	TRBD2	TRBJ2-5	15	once	CASRTSGGAGETQYF	TGTGCCAGCAGGACCAGCGGGGGGGCCGGGGAGACCCAGTACTTC
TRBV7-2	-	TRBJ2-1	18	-	CASSLVGPVVYLRNEQFF	TGTGCCAGCAGCTTAGTAGGTCCGGTGGTCTACCTGAGGAATGAGCAGTTCTTC
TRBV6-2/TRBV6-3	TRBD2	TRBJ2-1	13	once	CASSYPGRVEQFF	TGTGCCAGCAGTTACCCTGGGAGGGTTGAGCAGTTCTTC
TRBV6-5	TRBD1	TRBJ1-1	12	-	CASSYDRGEAFF	TGTGCCAGCAGTTACGACAGGGGTGAAGCTTTCTTT
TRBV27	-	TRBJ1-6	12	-	CASSSQFSPLHF	TGTGCCAGCAGCTCACAGTTTTCTCCCCTCCACTTT
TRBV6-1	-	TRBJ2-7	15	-	CASSEAHRSSYEQYF	TGTGCCAGCAGTGAAGCGCACAGGAGTTCCTACGAGCAGTACTTC
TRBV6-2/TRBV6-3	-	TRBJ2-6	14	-	CASSYLRQNNVLTF	TGTGCCAGCAGTTACCTACGTCAAAACAACGTCCTGACTTTC
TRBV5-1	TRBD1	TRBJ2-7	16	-	CASSLAGDRDTYEQYF	TGCGCCAGCAGCTTGGCTGGGGACAGGGACACATACGAGCAGTACTTC
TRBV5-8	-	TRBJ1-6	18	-	CASSLAFAWGDDNSPLHF	TGTGCCAGCAGCTTGGCGTTTGCTTGGGGGGATGATAATTCACCCCTCCACTTT
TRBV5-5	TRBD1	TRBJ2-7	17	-	CASSLRPGGTSSYEQYF	TGTGCCAGCAGCTTGCGCCCAGGGGGTACGAGCTCCTACGAGCAGTACTTC
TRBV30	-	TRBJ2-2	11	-	CAWVLAGELFF	TGTGCCTGGGTACTAGCCGGGGAGCTGTTTTTT
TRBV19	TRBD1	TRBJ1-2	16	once	CASSRGWTGPNYGYTF	TGTGCCAGTAGTAGGGGGTGGACAGGGCCGAACTATGGCTACACCTTC
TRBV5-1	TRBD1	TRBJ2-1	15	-	CASSEQGALYNEQFF	TGCGCCAGCAGCGAACAGGGGGCCTTATACAATGAGCAGTTCTTC
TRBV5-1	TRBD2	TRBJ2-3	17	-	CASSQGLAGLPTGTQYF	TGCGCCAGCAGCCAGGGACTAGCGGGACTCCCGACCGGTACGCAGTATTTT
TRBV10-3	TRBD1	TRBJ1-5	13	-	CAITDRVEQPQHF	TGTGCCATCACCGACAGGGTTGAGCAGCCCCAGCATTTT
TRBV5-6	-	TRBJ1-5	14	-	CASSFGGGSQPQHF	TGTGCCAGCAGCTTTGGGGGCGGGAGTCAGCCCCAGCATTTT
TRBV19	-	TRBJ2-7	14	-	CASSMRTAIYEQYF	TGTGCCAGTAGTATGCGGACAGCCATCTACGAGCAGTACTTC
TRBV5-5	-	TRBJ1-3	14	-	CASSPQGAGNTIYF	TGTGCCAGCAGCCCACAGGGCGCTGGAAACACCATATATTTT